The TCR beta chain described here comes from a study of cytomegalovirus exposure and HLA in healthy donors (dated by TCRdb to about 2017). With regard to the full study: An earlier analysis of some 620 of the donors reported approximately 300 Gb of sequence data and around 100 million unique TCR beta sequences obtained from roughly 180 million T cells. In the later analysis, no new phenotypic data were used to find candidate immune exposures; instead, reliance was placed on TCR beta sequences and their occurrence across donors. The aim of the study was to test whether cataloging public T cell receptors could identify signatures of past pathogen exposure. About five DR-DQ haplotypes were treated as single units for association and clustering because of strong linkage in the cohort. A later genetic analysis took genome-wide SNP genotypes for about three fifths of the 666 donors and used that subset as a discovery cohort. To study patterns of TCR occurrence, a later analysis re-analyzed previously published TCR beta repertoires from around 670 donors and added high-resolution HLA genotyping. Among about 390 genotyped donors of the cohort, an average of about 240,000 unique TCR beta nucleotide sequences were sequenced per donor, roughly 20% of them non-productive. An early release that covered roughly 600 HLA-typed donors contained around 330 gigabases of sequencing data and 80 million or so unique TCR sequences. Every repertoire in the discovery cohort had been generated on one and the same sequencing platform. A separate validation cohort of about 110 different subjects was used in addition to the roughly 640-subject first cohort. Typing coverage varied by locus: roughly 620-630 donors for A, B, C, DRB1 and DQB1; under 550 for DQA1; approximately 610 for DPA1; roughly 450 for DPB1. HLA typing included class I and class II loci at four-digit resolution. Among the roughly 370 genotyped donors, around 81% belonged to the genetic ancestry cluster associated with self-reported Caucasian donors. To predict cytomegalovirus infection status, the study brought together high-throughput TCR immunosequencing, statistical association of individual TCRs with disease status, and machine learning. Donor age, sex, ethnicity and CMV serostatus were compiled together with the repertoire data. An earlier analysis of 587 of the donors applied high-throughput TCR beta sequencing to assess whether each TCR beta V gene segment acted as functional or pseudogenic. Using immunosequencing, the study profiled T cell repertoires from around 670 subjects and related those repertoires to cytomegalovirus serostatus.

General findings and caveats noted by the study authors: A cluster of highly shared sequence variants was judged likely to be a technical artifact of the sequencing pipeline. Because HLA typing was unavailable for some donors at each locus, only the typed subset was used in association tests. A further reported finding was that TCR beta sequences accurately predicted the HLA-A and HLA-B alleles for most subjects in the first cohort. Several of the top co-occurrence clusters appeared to be linked to parvovirus B19, influenza, CMV and Epstein-Barr virus, according to a later analysis. Because counts were too low, roughly 16 rarely observed V segments, including chromosome 9 orphons, were left out of the earlier analysis of approximately 500 of the donors. A later analysis found that most CMV-associated TCR beta chains appeared HLA-restricted, with HLA associations seemingly driven largely by CMV exposure. CMV serostatus was the only immune exposure information available for the cohort. Correlated functional status among segregating V segments might be attributable to linkage disequilibrium, but an unknown experimental factor could not be ruled out. Roughly uniform sequencing depth across donors was assumed in presence/absence analyses, although this assumption may not hold. A few of the identified cytomegalovirus-associated TCR beta chains were confirmed in vitro to be specific for cytomegalovirus antigens. When HLA alleles, especially DR and DQ, strongly co-occurred, attributing TCR associations to individual alleles was difficult. In this cohort, only TCR beta chains were sequenced, and detectable features were limited by the absence of alpha or paired-chain data. In a later genetic analysis, fewer N-insertions in productive TCRs were reported among donors in an Asian-associated ancestry cluster than the approximately 670-donor mean. An earlier analysis of approximately 600 of the donors showed that most TCR beta V segments appeared in productive rearrangements either about 87% or about 30% of the time, which broadly matched IMGT annotations. The classifier was reported to diagnose cytomegalovirus status with high specificity and sensitivity in both the original cohort and the validation cohort. The authors suggested that the approach could potentially be generalized to other disease states and immunological phenotypes. The 87-base-pair reads could not distinguish some IMGT-functional V segments, including TRBV6-2 and TRBV6-3, so those segments were excluded. Across donors, most TCR sequences were observed very rarely, whereas some public TCRs were present in many individuals. In the study, around 160 TCR beta chains were listed as associated with cytomegalovirus. Specific HLA alleles were associated with around 18,000 TCR beta sequences at a false discovery rate of 0.05 in a later analysis. In a later analysis, TCR association rates were found to vary across HLA loci, with the most associated TCRs seen for DRB1 alleles and the fewest for HLA-C alleles. In a later genetic analysis, a missense DCLRE1C variant was associated with V-gene and J-gene trimming of TCR beta chains, and the association was replicated in an independent cohort. In a later analysis, HLA-associated TCR beta chains were found to be more clonally expanded and to have lower generation probabilities than equally common non-associated chains.

The method behind the library was the immunoSEQ multiplex PCR assay. The multiplex PCR relied on a mix of 60 forward primers for TCR Vbeta segments and 13 reverse primers for TCR Jbeta segments. Amplification of the CDR3 region of rearranged TCR beta genes was performed with a multiplex PCR assay on genomic DNA. Amplified TCR beta libraries were sequenced as 87-base-pair reads on the Illumina HiSeq System. The authors' analysis ran thus. A later analysis tallied roughly 80 million unique TCR beta chains across the 700 or so repertoires, and approximately 9.9 million of those chains were shared by two or more donors. To remove PCR and sequencing errors, raw reads were error-corrected and collapsed into unique sequences using a nearest-neighbor algorithm that merged closely related sequences. Alignment of CDR3 sequences to IMGT reference sequences was used to assign V, D and J gene segments. Each retained sequence needed at least a six-nucleotide match to both a V gene segment and a J gene segment. A rearrangement was called productive if the CDR3 had no stop codons and remained in frame with V and J, and every other rearrangement was called non-productive. Following IMGT convention, CDR3 was defined as the stretch from the second conserved V-encoded cysteine up to the conserved J-encoded phenylalanine. The earlier analysis of 500 to 750 of the donors excluded any sequence lacking an unambiguous match to a single V gene segment. An earlier analysis of fewer than 650 of the donors classified V segments as functional when productive rearrangements were above 56.7% and as segregating when the standard deviation between donors was above 5%. A statistical classification framework was built for diagnosing cytomegalovirus status from the catalog of TCR beta chain sequences. In a later analysis, TCR nucleotide sequences were compared against IMGT/GENE-DB human TR gene sequences so that V and J genes could be assigned. Using the TCRdist pipeline, a later analysis assigned CDR3 sequences along with most-parsimonious VDJ recombination scenarios. In a later analysis, every TCR beta chain was defined by the combination of its CDR3 amino acid sequence and its V-gene family, and reads without a unique V-gene family were dropped. In a later analysis, around 600 highly shared, low-generation-probability nucleotide sequences were removed to address suspected cross-contamination and a sequencing artifact. In a later analysis, a clonal expansion index was calculated for each public chain from normalized within-repertoire ranks of inferred template counts. A later analysis computed generation probabilities with a VDJ recombination model fitted to out-of-frame rearrangements, and checked the results against IGoR. In a later analysis, TCR-TCR, TCR-HLA and TCR-CMV co-occurrence was scored with hypergeometric tests, and a repertoire-size bias correction was applied to TCR pairs. A later analysis estimated false discovery rates by permuting HLA or CMV assignments 20 times. A later analysis grouped co-occurring TCRs with DBSCAN, adding TCRdist sequence similarity when clustering within HLA-allele-positive subsets. Co-occurrence clustering excluded repertoires with fewer than 30,000 or more than 120,000 public chains, plus five with anomalous nucleotide sharing. TCRdb's version of the immuneACCESS table is confined to in-frame rearrangements and falls short of the full clone set. An unresolved V gene accounts for under half of the shortfall where checked; the remainder is of unknown origin. The V and J calls and the clone size are those of that table, but D and trimming were determined from the DNA. For this sample the table gives roughly 180,000 clones, of which roughly 80% were detected only once. Approximately 2.3% of the sample is in the top ten clones.

Inclusive of the bounding cysteine and phenylalanine, the CDR3 is 14 residues long. Only the CDR3 portion is preserved as DNA: 42 bases, with reading frame beginning at the first base. From the germline V gene, CDR1 is MGHRA and CDR2 is YSYEKL. The junction shows trimming of 0 bases on V and 8 bases on J, plus 10 bases between the germline ends. In total, roughly 710 healthy bone marrow donors made up the cohort. All cohort members were sampled while nominally healthy, although unrecorded immune exposures were likely present. The donor was CMV seronegative and was included in the group of 352 seronegative cohort members. Each donor provided a peripheral blood sample, and peripheral blood mononuclear cells were used for TCR beta sequencing. The Qiagen DNeasy Blood Extraction Kit was used to extract genomic DNA from the blood cell samples. As to this clone: Its cognate antigen has yet to be identified. No clone much larger than this one lies a single base away; base qualities are absent.

The sequencing sample was made of PBMCs. The chain is assembled from TRBV4-1 and TRBJ1-4; the D gene is perhaps TRBD1, from 6 matching bases. The clonotype comes from a female donor in good health and CMV-seronegative. The DNA sequence follows: TGCGCCAGCAGCCAAGATCCAAGGGGGGAAAAACTGTTTTTT. The translation is CASSQDPRGEKLFF.